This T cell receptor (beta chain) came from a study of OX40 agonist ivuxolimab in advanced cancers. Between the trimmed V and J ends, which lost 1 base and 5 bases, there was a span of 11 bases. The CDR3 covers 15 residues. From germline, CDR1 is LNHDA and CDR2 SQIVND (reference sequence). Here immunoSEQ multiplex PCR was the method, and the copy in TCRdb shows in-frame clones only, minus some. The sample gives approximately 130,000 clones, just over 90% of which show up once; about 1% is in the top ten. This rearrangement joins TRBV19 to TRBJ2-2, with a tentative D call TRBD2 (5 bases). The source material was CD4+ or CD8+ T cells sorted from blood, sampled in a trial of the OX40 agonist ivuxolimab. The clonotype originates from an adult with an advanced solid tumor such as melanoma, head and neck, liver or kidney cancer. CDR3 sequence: CASSIGEFGTGELFF. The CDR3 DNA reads TGTGCCAGTAGTATAGGGGAGTTTGGAACCGGGGAGCTGTTTTTT.